The 5 T cell receptor beta chains given below trace back to one sample, sequenced in a study of shared clonotypes between healthy human individuals. Assay used: immunoSEQ multiplex PCR; TCRdb lists only in-frame clones, some missing. The sample includes roughly 1,100,000 clones, 65% to 80% of them seen just once. Sample: memory CD4+ T cells sorted from blood. As for subset: CD45RA-negative fraction. All receptors derive from a man aged 18 to 29 in good health.

The chain carries TRBV7-2 and TRBJ2-2, with D possibly being TRBD2 (5 bases). Germline V gene data show CDR1 as SGHTA and CDR2 as FQGNSA. The V end lost 1 base, the J end lost 5 bases, and 8 bases lay between the germline ends. The CDR3 contains 14 residues. CDR3 region: CASSLGPGTGELFF. The CDR3 bases are TGTGCCAGCAGCTTAGGTCCGGGAACCGGGGAGCTGTTTTTT.

A word on this clone: Other DNA sequences of this sample code for an identical CDR3. This rearrangement joins TRBV7-8 to TRBJ2-1; no clear D gene. Germline lookup yields CDR1 SGHVS and CDR2 FQNEAQ. V shed 1 base and J shed 3 bases, with 1 base lying between them. This CDR3 comprises 12 residues. The chain's CDR3 is CASSLGYNEQFF. CDR3 coding DNA: TGTGCCAGCAGCTTAGGCTACAATGAGCAGTTCTTC. Complete variable domain (other parts from reference TRBV7-8 and TRBJ2-1): GAGVSQSPRYKVAKRGQDVALRCDPISGHVSLFWYQQALGQGPEFLTYFQNEAQLDKSGLPSDRFFAERPEGSVSTLKIQRTQQEDSAVYLCASSLGYNEQFFGPGTRLTVL.

This chain connects TRBV29-1 to TRBJ2-7, with D possibly TRBD2 on 5 matching bases. Trimming removed 7 bases from V and 2 bases from J, with 9 bases in between. Looked up from germline, CDR1 is SQVTM and CDR2 is ANQGSEA. This CDR3 spans 11 amino acids. The CDR3 bases are TGCAGCGGGAGGTTTCCCTACGAGCAGTACTTC. It yields the protein CSGRFPYEQYF.

This chain links TRBV9 with TRBJ2-7; D not resolved. The CDR3 has 13 amino acids. Germline V CDR1 and CDR2: SGDLS, YYNGEE. Trimming took 0 bases from V and 5 from J, leaving 9 bases between them. CDR3 sequence reads: CASSVDVQDEQYF. The CDR3 DNA follows: TGTGCCAGCAGCGTAGACGTGCAGGACGAGCAGTACTTC.

This clone was observed a single time. The J gene is TRBJ2-7, the V gene TRBV6-6; D ambiguous. Germline V CDR1 and CDR2: MNHNY, SVGAGI (reference sequence). The ends were cut back, 4 bases at V and 5 bases at J, with 18 bases in the middle. This CDR3 spans 15 amino acids. The DNA of the CDR3 is TGTGCCAGCAGTTTTGAGGCCACCTCCTTACACGAGCAGTACTTC. Its translation: CASSFEATSLHEQYF.